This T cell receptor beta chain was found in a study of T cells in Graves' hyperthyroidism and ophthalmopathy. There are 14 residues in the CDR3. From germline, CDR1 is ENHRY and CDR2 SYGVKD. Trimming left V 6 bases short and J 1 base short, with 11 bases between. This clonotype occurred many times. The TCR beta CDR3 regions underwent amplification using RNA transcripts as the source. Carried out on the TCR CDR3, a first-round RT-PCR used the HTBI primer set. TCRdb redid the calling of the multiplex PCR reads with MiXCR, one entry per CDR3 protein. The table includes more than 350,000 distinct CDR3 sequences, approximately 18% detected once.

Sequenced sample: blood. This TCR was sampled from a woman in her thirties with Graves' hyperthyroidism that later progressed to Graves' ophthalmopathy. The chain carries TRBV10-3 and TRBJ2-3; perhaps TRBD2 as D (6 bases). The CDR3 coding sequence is TGTGCCATCAGCTTGGGGGGAGGCACAGATACGCAGTATTTT. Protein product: CAISLGGGTDTQYF.